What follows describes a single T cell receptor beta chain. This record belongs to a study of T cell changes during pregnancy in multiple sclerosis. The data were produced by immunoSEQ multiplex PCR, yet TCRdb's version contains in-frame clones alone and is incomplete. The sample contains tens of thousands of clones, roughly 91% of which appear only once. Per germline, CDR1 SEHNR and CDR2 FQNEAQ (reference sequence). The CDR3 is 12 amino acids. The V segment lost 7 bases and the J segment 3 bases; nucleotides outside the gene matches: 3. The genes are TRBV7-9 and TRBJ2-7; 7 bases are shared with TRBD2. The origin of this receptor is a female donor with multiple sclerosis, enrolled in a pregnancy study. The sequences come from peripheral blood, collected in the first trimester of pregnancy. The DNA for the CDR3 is TGTGCCAGCACCCCGGGGGGCTACGAGCAGTACTTC. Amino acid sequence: CASTPGGYEQYF.